This T cell receptor (beta chain) was sequenced for a study of CD8 T cells in Susac syndrome. The germline gives CDR1 SQVTM, CDR2 ANQGSEA. The V and J ends lost 6 bases and 6 bases, in that order; junction bases with no gene match: 8. The length of the CDR3 is 13 residues. Random-hexamer reverse transcription was applied to about 0.5 to 1 ug RNA. Across 54 Vbeta and 13 Jbeta, immunoSEQ multiplex PCR amplified TCR beta CDR3. TCRdb re-analysed the immunoSEQ multiplex PCR reads in MiXCR, keeping a single row per CDR3 protein. The repertoire has under 85,000 distinct CDR3 sequences, around 95% of them found once; the top ten carry 0.5% to 0.7%. From blood CD8+ and CD4+ T cells, TCR beta sequences were generated. Stable or active relapsing-remitting multiple sclerosis, untreated and meeting revised McDonald criteria, defined the controls. Negative isolation yielded CD4+ and CD8+ T cells, and FACS enriched TEMRA cells.

The source is a human donor with multiple sclerosis. The gene calls are TRBV29-1 and TRBJ2-7; 10 nucleotides line up with TRBD2. Sample: CD8+ T cells from PBMCs. CDR3 sequence: CSVTGTSALEQYF. For the CDR3, the DNA is TGCAGCGTGACCGGGACTAGCGCTCTCGAGCAGTACTTC.